This T cell receptor beta chain is drawn from a study of T cells after yellow fever vaccination. TCRdb analysed the 5' RACE reads with MiXCR anew, one entry per CDR3 protein. The sample lists 500,000 to 650,000 distinct CDR3 sequences; roughly 12% were seen once. Trimming cost V 4 bases and J 0 bases, with 22 bases left between them. The CDR3 consists of 18 residues. Germline V lookup: CDR1 SGHAT, CDR2 FQDESV (reference sequence). J is TRBJ2-7 and V is TRBV11-1, with D perhaps TRBD2 (6 bases). The TCR was taken from a man aged 25 to 40 who received the YFV17D yellow fever vaccine. This sample comprised PBMCs, obtained on the day of the yellow fever booster vaccination. CDR3 residues: CASSSPVGSSARSYEQYF. CDR3 nucleotide sequence: TGTGCCAGCAGCTCCCCTGTAGGGTCTAGCGCCCGCTCCTACGAGCAGTACTTC.